The source of this TCR beta chain is a study of Ad26.COV2.S vaccination and SARS-CoV-2 variants. Across the whole study: Donor joined the COV1001 Ad26.COV2.S trial arm. General study findings and limits: People who got the vaccine had more spike-specific TCR breadth than people who got placebo.

This clone was seen only once. Antigen: not known. Indicated treatment: around 19 received Ad26.COV2.S at low or high dose, single or two shots; a few received placebo; per-sample allocation not given. Sampling took place 63 days after the first vaccine or placebo injection. Recruitment in Boston yielded a donor of adult age, 18-55 years. Spike of the Wuhan-strain SARS-CoV-2 was expressed by an Ad26 vector, which formed the vaccine. V lost 5 bases to trimming and J lost 1 base; unmatched junction nucleotides: 5. In germline, CDR1 is MNHEY, CDR2 SVGAGI. The length of the CDR3 is 15 residues. Profiled with immunoSEQ multiplex PCR; TCRdb holds only in-frame clones, not every one. The sample yields 410,000 or so clones, about 92% seen once.

The sequenced sample was peripheral blood, obtained in a trial of Ad26.COV2.S vaccine versus placebo. The rearrangement uses TRBV6-5 and TRBJ1-2; 9 bases agree with TRBD1. The TCR sequence derives from a person aged 18-65 years who received the Ad26.COV2.S COVID-19 vaccine or a placebo. The CDR3 is CASSRGTGINYGYTF. DNA of the CDR3: TGTGCCAGCAGTCGTGGGACAGGGATTAACTATGGCTACACCTTC.